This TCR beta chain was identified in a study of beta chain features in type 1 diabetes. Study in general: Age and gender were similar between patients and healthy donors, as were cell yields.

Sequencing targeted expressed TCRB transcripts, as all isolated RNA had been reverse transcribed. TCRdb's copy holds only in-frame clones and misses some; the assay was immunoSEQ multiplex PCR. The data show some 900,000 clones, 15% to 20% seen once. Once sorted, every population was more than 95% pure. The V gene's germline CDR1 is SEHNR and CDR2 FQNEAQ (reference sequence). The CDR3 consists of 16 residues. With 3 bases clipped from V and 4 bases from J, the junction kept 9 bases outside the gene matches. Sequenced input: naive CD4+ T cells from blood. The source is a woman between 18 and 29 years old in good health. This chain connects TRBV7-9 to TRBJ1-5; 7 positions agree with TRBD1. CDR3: CASSLGMGTVNQPQHF. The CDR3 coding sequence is TGTGCCAGCAGCTTGGGCATGGGGACAGTGAATCAGCCCCAGCATTTT.